The 14 T cell receptor beta chains below were found in one sample sequenced in a study of T cells in Graves' hyperthyroidism and ophthalmopathy. Amplification yielded TCR beta CDR3 regions, with RNA transcripts as the source. During a first-round RT-PCR of the TCR CDR3, the HTBI primer set was used. Using its own MiXCR run on the multiplex PCR reads, TCRdb lists one record per CDR3 protein. The sample includes around 480,000 distinct CDR3 sequences, over 13% of them seen just once. The sequenced sample was blood. The receptors stem from a young woman with Graves' hyperthyroidism.

This chain links TRBV24-1 with TRBJ2-1; D remains ambiguous. The V gene's germline CDR1 is KGHDR and CDR2 SFDVKD. V dropped 0 bases and J dropped 2 bases, with 10 bases sitting between them. The CDR3 consists of 16 residues. Here the CDR3 DNA reads TGTGCCACCAGTGATTTGGTTAGGGCGGCCTACAATGAGCAGTTCTTC. Protein product: CATSDLVRAAYNEQFF.

The table lists this clonotype with many counts. V is TRBV16 and J is TRBJ1-1; 7 bases align to TRBD1. The V gene end was trimmed by 0 bases and the J gene end by 4 bases; junction bases not matched to a gene: 5. Germline V gives CDR1 KGHSY, CDR2 FQNENV. The CDR3 length is 15 residues. The CDR3: CASSQSGGVSTEAFF. CDR3 DNA sequence: TGTGCCAGCAGCCAATCAGGGGGCGTAAGCACTGAAGCTTTCTTT.

The CDR3 reads CASSPSRGAYEQYF. CDR3 DNA: TGTGCCAGCAGCCCCTCACGGGGCGCCTACGAGCAGTACTTC. V usage is TRBV11-3 and J usage is TRBJ2-7; perhaps D is TRBD1 or TRBD2 (5 bases each). Germline V gives CDR1 SGHNT, CDR2 YENEEA. The CDR3 covers 14 residues. Between the trimmed V and J ends, which lost 5 bases and 2 bases, there was a span of 13 bases.

The genes are TRBV19 and TRBJ1-1, with no clear D. Germline lookup yields CDR1 LNHDA and CDR2 SQIVND (reference sequence). This CDR3 comprises 13 residues. Trimming removed 6 bases from V and 2 bases from J, with 10 bases in between. The CDR3: CASRDGFNTEAFF. CDR3 coding DNA: TGTGCCAGTAGGGACGGGTTCAACACTGAAGCTTTCTTT.

This clonotype was picked up many times. V gene TRBV7-9 combines with J gene TRBJ2-7; 9 positions agree with TRBD1. Germline V gene lookup returns CDR1 SEHNR and CDR2 FQNEAQ (reference sequence). The ends lost 4 bases at V and 1 base at J; junction bases unmatched: 5. The CDR3 runs 15 residues. The DNA for the CDR3 is TGTGCCAGCAGCTCGGGACAGGGACCTTCCTACGAGCAGTACTTC. Protein sequence: CASSSGQGPSYEQYF.

This clonotype was seen repeatedly, ten times or more. The V gene is TRBV2, the J gene TRBJ1-1, with 7 bases lining up with TRBD1. In germline, CDR1 is SNHLY, CDR2 FYNNEI. V shed 5 bases, J shed 11 bases, and the junction held 8 bases outside the gene matches. This CDR3 comprises 12 residues. The CDR3 nucleotides read TGTGCCAGCAGTCCTTGGGACAGCGGGGCTTTCTTT. It encodes CASSPWDSGAFF.

In its sample, this clonotype was seen many times. V is TRBV12-5 and J is TRBJ1-1, with TRBD1 as a possible D gene (5 bases). Germline CDR1 reads LGHNT; CDR2 reads FRNRAP. With 6 bases removed from V and 0 bases from J, the gap between germline ends came to 20 bases. The CDR3 length is 17 residues. The DNA of the CDR3 is TGTGCTAGTGGACTCGGACACATTACGGGCCTGAACACTGAAGCTTTCTTT. Protein product: CASGLGHITGLNTEAFF.

This clonotype has more than one count but fewer than ten. This chain joins TRBV5-1 and TRBJ1-1, with D possibly being TRBD1 (6 bases). V was pared by 0 bases and J by 3 bases, with 9 bases between. CDR3 size: 14 residues. CDR1 is SGHRS, CDR2 YFSETQ, per germline. CDR3 residues: CASSLGDKHTEAFF. The CDR3 bases are TGCGCCAGCAGCTTGGGGGACAAGCACACTGAAGCTTTCTTT. Combining the CDR3 with reference TRBV5-1 and TRBJ1-1 gives the whole variable domain KAGVTQTPRYLIKTRGQQVTLSCSPISGHRSVSWYQQTPGQGLQFLFEYFSETQRNKGNFPGRFSGRQFSNSRSEMNVSTLELGDSALYLCASSLGDKHTEAFFGQGTRLTVV.

This clonotype was counted at least ten times. V is TRBV11-2 and J is TRBJ1-5; D is unclear. V was trimmed by 2 bases and J by 1 base, leaving 3 bases between them. CDR1 and CDR2 from the germline V gene are SGHAT and FQNNGV. The CDR3 covers 13 residues. CDR3 in amino acids: CASSLQSNQPQHF. The CDR3 nucleotides are TGTGCCAGCAGCTTACAGAGCAATCAGCCCCAGCATTTT.

This clonotype was detected ten times or more. The chain uses TRBV10-3 and TRBJ1-1, with D perhaps matching TRBD1 (5 bases). The CDR3 covers 13 residues. Trimming left V 9 bases short and J 4 bases short, with 15 bases between. The V gene's germline CDR1 is ENHRY and CDR2 SYGVKD. The chain's CDR3 is CAIEGTQGTEAFF. For the CDR3, the DNA is TGTGCCATTGAGGGGACGCAAGGCACTGAAGCTTTCTTT.

This clonotype was detected ten times or more. This rearrangement joins TRBV5-1 to TRBJ1-2, with D uncertain. Germline CDR1 is SGHRS and CDR2 is YFSETQ. The CDR3 consists of 13 residues. Between the trimmed V and J ends, which lost 4 bases and 8 bases, there was a span of 15 bases. CDR3 coding DNA: TGCGCCAGCAGCCCTAACCCACCAATGGGCTACACCTTC. Amino acid sequence: CASSPNPPMGYTF.

V gene TRBV7-9 combines with J gene TRBJ2-5; TRBD2 matches 14 bases. The germline V gene encodes CDR1 SEHNR and CDR2 FQNEAQ (reference sequence). The CDR3 contains 17 residues. Trimming removed 4 bases from V and 5 bases from J; junction bases left unmatched: 9. Here the CDR3 DNA reads TGTGCCAGCAGCTCGGGACTAGCGGGAGATACGCACGAGACCCAGTACTTC. Translating it yields CASSSGLAGDTHETQYF. Full variable domain (remainder filled in from reference TRBV7-9 and TRBJ2-5): DTGVSQNPRHKITKRGQNVTFRCDPISEHNRLYWYRQTLGQGPEFLTYFQNEAQLEKSRLLSDRFSAERPKGSFSTLEIQRTEQGDSAMYLCASSSGLAGDTHETQYFGPGTRLLVL.

Ten or more counts support this clonotype. The chain joins TRBV12-3 or TRBV12-4 to TRBJ1-6, with D perhaps TRBD1 (5 bases). The germline V and J ends were trimmed by 6 bases and 1 base, with 7 bases remaining between them. The CDR3 is 14 amino acids. The CDR3 DNA is TGTGCCAGCAGAGACAGTTCCTATAATTCACCCCTCCACTTT. Its protein is CASRDSSYNSPLHF.

CDR3 sequence: CAWSFPGELFF. The CDR3 coding sequence is TGTGCCTGGAGTTTCCCCGGGGAGCTGTTTTTT. J is TRBJ2-2 and V is TRBV30; no definite D call. CDR1 and CDR2 from the germline V gene are GTSNPN and SVGIG (reference sequence). The CDR3 consists of 11 residues. V was pared by 2 bases and J by 6 bases, with 4 bases between.